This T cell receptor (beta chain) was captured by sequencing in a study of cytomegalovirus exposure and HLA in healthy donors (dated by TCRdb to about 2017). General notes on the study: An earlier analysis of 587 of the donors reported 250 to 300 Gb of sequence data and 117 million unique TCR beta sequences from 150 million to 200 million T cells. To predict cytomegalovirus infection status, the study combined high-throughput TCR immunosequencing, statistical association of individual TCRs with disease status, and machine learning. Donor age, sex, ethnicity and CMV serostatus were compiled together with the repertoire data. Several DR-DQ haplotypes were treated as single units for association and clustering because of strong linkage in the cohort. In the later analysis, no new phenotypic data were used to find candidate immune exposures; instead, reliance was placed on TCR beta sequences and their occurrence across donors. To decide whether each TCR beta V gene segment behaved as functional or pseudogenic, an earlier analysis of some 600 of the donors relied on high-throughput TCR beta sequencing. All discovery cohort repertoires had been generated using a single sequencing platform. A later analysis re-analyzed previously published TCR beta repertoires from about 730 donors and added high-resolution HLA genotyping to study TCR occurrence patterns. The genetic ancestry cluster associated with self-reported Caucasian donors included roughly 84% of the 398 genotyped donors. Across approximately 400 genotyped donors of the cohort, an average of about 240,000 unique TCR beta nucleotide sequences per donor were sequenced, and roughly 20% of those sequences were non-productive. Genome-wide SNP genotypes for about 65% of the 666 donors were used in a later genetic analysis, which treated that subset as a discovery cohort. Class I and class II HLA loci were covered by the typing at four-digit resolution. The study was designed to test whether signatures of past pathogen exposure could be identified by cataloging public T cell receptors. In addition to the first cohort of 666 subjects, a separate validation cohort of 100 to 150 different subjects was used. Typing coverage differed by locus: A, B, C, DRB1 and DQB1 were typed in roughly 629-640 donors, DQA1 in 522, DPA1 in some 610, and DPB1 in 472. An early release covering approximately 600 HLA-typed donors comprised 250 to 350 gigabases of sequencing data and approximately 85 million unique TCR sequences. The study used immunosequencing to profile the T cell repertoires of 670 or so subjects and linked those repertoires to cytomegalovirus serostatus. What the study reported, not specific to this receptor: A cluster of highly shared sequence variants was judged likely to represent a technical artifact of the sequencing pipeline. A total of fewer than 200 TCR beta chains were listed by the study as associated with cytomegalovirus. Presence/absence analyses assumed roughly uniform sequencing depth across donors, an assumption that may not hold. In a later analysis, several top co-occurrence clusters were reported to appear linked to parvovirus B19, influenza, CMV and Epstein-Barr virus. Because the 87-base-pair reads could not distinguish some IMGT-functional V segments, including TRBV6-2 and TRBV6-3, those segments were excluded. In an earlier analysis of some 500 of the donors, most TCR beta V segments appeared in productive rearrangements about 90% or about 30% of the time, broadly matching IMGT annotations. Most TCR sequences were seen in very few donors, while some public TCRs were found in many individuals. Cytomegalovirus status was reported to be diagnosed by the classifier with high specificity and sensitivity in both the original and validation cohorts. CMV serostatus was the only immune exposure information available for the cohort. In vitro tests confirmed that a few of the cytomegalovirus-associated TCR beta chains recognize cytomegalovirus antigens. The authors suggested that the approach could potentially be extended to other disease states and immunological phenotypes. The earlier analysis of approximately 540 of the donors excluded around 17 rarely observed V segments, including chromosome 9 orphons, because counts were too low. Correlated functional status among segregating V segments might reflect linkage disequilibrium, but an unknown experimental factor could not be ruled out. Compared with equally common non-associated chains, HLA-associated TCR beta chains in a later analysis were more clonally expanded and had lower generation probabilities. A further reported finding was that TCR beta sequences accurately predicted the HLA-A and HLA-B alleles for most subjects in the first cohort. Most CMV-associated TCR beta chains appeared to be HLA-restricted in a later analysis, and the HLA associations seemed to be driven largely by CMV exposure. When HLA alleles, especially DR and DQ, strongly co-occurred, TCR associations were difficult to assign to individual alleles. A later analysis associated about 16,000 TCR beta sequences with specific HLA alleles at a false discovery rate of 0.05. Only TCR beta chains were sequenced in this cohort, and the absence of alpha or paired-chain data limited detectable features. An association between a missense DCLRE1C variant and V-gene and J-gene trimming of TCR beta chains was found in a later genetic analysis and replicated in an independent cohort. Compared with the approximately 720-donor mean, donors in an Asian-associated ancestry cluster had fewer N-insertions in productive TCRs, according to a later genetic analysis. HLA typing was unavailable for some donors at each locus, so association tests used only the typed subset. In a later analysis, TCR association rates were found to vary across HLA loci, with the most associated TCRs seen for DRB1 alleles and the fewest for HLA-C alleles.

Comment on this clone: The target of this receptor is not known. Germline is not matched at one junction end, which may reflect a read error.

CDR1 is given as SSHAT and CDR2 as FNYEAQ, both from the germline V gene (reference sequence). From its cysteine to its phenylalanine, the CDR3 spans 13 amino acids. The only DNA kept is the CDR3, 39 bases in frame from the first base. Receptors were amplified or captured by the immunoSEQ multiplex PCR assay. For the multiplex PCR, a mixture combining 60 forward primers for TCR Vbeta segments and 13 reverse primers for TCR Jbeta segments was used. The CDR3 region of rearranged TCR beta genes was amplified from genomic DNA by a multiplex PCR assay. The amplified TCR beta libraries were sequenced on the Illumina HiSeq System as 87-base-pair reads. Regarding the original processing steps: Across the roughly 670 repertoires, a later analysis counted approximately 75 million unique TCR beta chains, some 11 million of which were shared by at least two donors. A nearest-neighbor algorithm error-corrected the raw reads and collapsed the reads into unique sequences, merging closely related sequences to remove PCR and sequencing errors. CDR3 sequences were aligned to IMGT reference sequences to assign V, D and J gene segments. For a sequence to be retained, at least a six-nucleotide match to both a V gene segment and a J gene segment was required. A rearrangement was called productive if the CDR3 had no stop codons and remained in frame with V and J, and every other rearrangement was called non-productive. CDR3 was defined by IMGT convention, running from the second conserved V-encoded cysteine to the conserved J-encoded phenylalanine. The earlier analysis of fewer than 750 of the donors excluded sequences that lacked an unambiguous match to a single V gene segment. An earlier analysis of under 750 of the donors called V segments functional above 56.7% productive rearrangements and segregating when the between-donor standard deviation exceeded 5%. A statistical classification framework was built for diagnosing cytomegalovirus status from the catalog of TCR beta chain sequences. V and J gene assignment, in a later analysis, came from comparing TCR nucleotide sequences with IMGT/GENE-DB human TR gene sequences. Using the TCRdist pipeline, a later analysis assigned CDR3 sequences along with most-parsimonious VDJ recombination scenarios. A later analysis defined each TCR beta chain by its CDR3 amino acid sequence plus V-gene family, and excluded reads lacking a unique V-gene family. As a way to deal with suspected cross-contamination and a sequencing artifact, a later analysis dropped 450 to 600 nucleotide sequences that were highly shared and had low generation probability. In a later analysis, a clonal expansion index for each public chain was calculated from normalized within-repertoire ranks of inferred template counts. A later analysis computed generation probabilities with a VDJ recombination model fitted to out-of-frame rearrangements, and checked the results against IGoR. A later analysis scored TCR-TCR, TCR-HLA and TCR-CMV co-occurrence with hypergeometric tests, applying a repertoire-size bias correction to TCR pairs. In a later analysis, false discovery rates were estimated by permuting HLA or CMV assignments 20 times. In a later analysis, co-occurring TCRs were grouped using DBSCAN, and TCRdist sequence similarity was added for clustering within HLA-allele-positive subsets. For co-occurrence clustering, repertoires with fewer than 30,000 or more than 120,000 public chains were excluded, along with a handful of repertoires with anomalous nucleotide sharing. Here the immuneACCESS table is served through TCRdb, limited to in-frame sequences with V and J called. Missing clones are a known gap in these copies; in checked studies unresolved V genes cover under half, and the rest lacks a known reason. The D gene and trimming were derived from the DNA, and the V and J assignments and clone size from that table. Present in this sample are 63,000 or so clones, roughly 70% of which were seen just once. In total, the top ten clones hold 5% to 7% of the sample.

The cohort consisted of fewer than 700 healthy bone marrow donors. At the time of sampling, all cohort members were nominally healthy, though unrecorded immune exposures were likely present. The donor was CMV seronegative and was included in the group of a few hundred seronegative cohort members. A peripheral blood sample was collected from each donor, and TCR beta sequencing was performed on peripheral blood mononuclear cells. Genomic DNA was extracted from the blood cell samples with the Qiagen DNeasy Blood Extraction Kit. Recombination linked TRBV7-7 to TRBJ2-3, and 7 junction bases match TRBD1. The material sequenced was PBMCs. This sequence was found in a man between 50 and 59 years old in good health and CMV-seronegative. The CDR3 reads CASSLARTGTQYF. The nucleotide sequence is TGTGCTAGCAGCTTAGCTCGGACAGGAACGCAGTATTTT.